The source of this T cell receptor beta chain is a study of OX40 agonist ivuxolimab in advanced cancers. Sampled blood was obtained at baseline, cycle 4 day 1, and cycle 7 day 1. Comments on this clone: Its antigen is still unknown.

This CDR3 has 14 residues. Germline CDR1 LNHDA, CDR2 SQIVND (reference sequence). V lost 3 bases and J 0 bases, leaving 9 bases between the germline ends. Profiling relied on immunoSEQ multiplex PCR, and the TCRdb table lists in-frame clones only, not all of them. The data contain roughly 61,000 clones, 70% to 90% of them singletons. General observations from the study: Researchers report that CD8+ T cells had, on average, more expanded clones than CD4+. Low normalized T-cell clonal expansion was also seen in some nonresponders.

The receptor was isolated from an adult with an advanced solid tumor such as melanoma, head and neck, liver or kidney cancer. The chain joins TRBV19 to TRBJ2-7; D is possibly TRBD1 (5 bases). Here the sequenced sample was CD4+ or CD8+ T cells sorted from blood, taken in a trial of the OX40 agonist ivuxolimab. CDR3 nucleotide sequence: TGTGCCAGTAGTATGGCAGGGCCCTCCTACGAGCAGTACTTC. It translates to CASSMAGPSYEQYF.